The present TCR beta chain was sequenced within a study of shared clonotypes between healthy human individuals. Genomic DNA of every subset was divided equally among multiple immunoSEQ plates. Repertoires were generated with immunoSEQ multiplex PCR, while TCRdb's copy carries only in-frame clones and drops some. The sample records about 2.4 million clones, 93% being singletons. The germline V gene has CDR1 KGHSH and CDR2 LQKENI. V lost 3 bases, J lost 5 bases, and 7 bases stayed unmatched. The CDR3 extends over 16 amino acids. The count of this clone is one. Sequenced: naive CD4+ T cells from PBMCs. Indicated subset: CD45RA+ positively selected. The chain recombines TRBV18 with TRBJ2-2; 9 bases line up with TRBD1. This TCR derives from a young man in good health. Some clones in this sample may be carry-over from other donors' samples. CDR3 sequence reads: CASSPRQGGLTGELFF. The CDR3 region has the DNA TGTGCCAGCTCACCCCGACAGGGGGGTTTAACCGGGGAGCTGTTTTTT. Variable domain in full (rest from reference TRBV18 and TRBJ2-2): NAGVMQNPRHLVRRRGQEARLRCSPMKGHSHVYWYRQLPEEGLKFMVYLQKENIIDESGMPKERFSAEFPKEGPSILRIQQVVRGDSAAYFCASSPRQGGLTGELFFGEGSRLTVL.